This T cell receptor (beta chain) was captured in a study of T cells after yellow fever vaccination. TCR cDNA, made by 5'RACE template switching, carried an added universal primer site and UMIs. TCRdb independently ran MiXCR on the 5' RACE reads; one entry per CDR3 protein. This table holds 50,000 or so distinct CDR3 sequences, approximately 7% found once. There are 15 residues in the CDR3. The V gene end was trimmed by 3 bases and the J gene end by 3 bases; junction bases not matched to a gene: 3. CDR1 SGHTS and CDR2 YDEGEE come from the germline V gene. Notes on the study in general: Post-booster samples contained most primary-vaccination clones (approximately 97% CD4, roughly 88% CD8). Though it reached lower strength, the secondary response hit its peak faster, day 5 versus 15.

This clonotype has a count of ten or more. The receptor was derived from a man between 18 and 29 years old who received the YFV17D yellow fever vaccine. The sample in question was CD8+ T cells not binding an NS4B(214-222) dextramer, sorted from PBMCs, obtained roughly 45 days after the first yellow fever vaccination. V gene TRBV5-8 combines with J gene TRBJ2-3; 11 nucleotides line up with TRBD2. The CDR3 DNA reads TGTGCCAGCAGCTGGGGGACTAGCGGAACAGATACGCAGTATTTT. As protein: CASSWGTSGTDTQYF.